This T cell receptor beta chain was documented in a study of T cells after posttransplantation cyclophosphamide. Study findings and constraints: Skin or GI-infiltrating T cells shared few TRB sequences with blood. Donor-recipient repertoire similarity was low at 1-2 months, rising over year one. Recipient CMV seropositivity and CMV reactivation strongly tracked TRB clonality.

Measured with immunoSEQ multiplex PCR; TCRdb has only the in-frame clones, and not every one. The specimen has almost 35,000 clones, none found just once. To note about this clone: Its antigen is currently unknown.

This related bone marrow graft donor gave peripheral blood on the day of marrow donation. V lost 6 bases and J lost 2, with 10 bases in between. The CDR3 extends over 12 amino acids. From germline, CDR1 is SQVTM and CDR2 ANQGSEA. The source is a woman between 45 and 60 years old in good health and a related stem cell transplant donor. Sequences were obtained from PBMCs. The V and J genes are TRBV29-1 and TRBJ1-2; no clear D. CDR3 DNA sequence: TGCAGCGTATCAATCGGGAACTATGGCTACACCTTC. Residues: CSVSIGNYGYTF.